The rows below give T cell receptor beta chains drawn from one sample of a study of blood T cell repertoires in COVID-19. Assay used: immunoSEQ multiplex PCR; TCRdb lists only in-frame clones, some missing. Among a few hundred thousand clones listed, approximately 80% were seen once. Sequenced sample: peripheral blood. The source is a woman older than 75 with acute or convalescent COVID-19. Both conserved end residues are part of each CDR3. Each record gives: V gene, D gene, J gene, clone size, CDR3 length, CDR3 DNA, CDR3 protein. A D gene is named only where the DNA matches it firmly. Size is omitted from some rows. Given values are once, few, many or a class for expanded clones.

TRBV11-2	.	TRBJ2-1	.	13	TGTGCCAGCAGCTTAGGTCCTGCGTGGGAGCAGTTCTTC	CASSLGPAWEQFF
TRBV5-4	TRBD1	TRBJ2-7	few	14	TGTGCCAGCATGCTGACAGGGGGCTCCTACGAGCAGTACTTC	CASMLTGGSYEQYF
TRBV19	.	TRBJ2-5	.	16	TGTGCCAGTAGTATAGGGGGGGTAGGGGAACAAGAGACCCAGTACTTC	CASSIGGVGEQETQYF
TRBV7-2	.	TRBJ2-1	.	15	TGTGCCAGCAGCTTAGAGGCGCTAGGGGGCAATGAGCAGTTCTTC	CASSLEALGGNEQFF
TRBV25-1	TRBD1	TRBJ1-2	few	14	TGTGCCAGCAGTGAGCCCGGGACAGGGAACGGCTACACCTTC	CASSEPGTGNGYTF
TRBV7-2	TRBD1	TRBJ2-4	.	15	TGTGCCAGCAGTCAACACCCGCACCTGGACAGGGAGAAGTACTTC	CASSQHPHLDREKYF
TRBV2	.	TRBJ2-5	.	12	TGTGCCAGAGAGGGTGTAGCAGAGACCCAGTACTTC	CAREGVAETQYF
TRBV29-1	TRBD1	TRBJ1-2	.	13	TGCAGCGGCGGCGGGACAGGGGCCTATGGCTACACCTTC	CSGGGTGAYGYTF
TRBV19	.	TRBJ1-2	.	16	TGTGCCAGTACCCTCATGGGTGGAGGCGGGGGAGCTGGCTACACCTTC	CASTLMGGGGGAGYTF
TRBV18	.	TRBJ1-2	.	14	TGTGCCAGCTCACCACCGGCAGGGGACTATGGCTACACCTTC	CASSPPAGDYGYTF
TRBV21-1	.	TRBJ2-7	.	13	TGTGCCAGCCCCTATAGCGGGGCCCACGAGCAGTACTTC	CASPYSGAHEQYF
TRBV6-2/TRBV6-3	.	TRBJ1-1	.	16	TGTGCCAGCAGTTACATGGGAGGGGGAAGAAACACTGAAGCTTTCTTT	CASSYMGGGRNTEAFF